Given below is one T cell receptor beta chain in context. TCRdb's table, derived via immunoSEQ multiplex PCR, lists solely in-frame clones and lacks some. Among roughly 120,000 clones listed, about 90% were seen once. This sample stems from a study of blood T cell repertoires in COVID-19. The CDR3 has 15 amino acids. Germline-derived CDR1 and CDR2 are LGHNA and YNFKEQ. V lost 0 bases, J lost 5 bases, and 10 bases lay in between. V and J are TRBV4-2 and TRBJ1-4; D possibly corresponds to TRBD1 (6 bases). The clonotype was recovered from a woman between 50 and 59 years old with active or convalescent COVID-19. Material: peripheral blood. Here the CDR3 reads CASSQDKGGNEKLFF. The CDR3 DNA follows: TGTGCCAGCAGCCAAGACAAGGGGGGGAATGAAAAACTGTTTTTT.